What follows describes a single TCR beta chain. What it binds is unknown. The entry originates in a study of T cell responses to AZD1222 COVID-19 vaccine. V shed 0 bases and J shed 8 bases, with 5 bases lying between them. The CDR3 sequence is 12 residues long. Germline values: CDR1 GTSNPN, CDR2 SVGIG (reference sequence). The repertoire was sequenced with immunoSEQ multiplex PCR; TCRdb's copy has only in-frame clones and lacks some. The data show around 130,000 clones, with approximately 92% seen just once and 4% to 4.5% held by the top ten. Study results and caveats: Sampling captured repertoires only after the peak T cell response. The span of vaccine-associated CD4 TCRs extended across spike, with dominance at 160-218 and 743-854.

This rearrangement joins TRBV30 to TRBJ1-6; D not resolved. The sequencing here drew on peripheral blood, taken 28 days after the second dose of the MenACWY control vaccine. The source of this sequence is an adult who received the MenACWY meningococcal vaccine as a control. The DNA of the CDR3 is TGTGCCTGGAGTGTTTTGGATTCACCCCTCCACTTT. Its translation: CAWSVLDSPLHF.